The clone carrying this TCR beta chain has a count of ten or more. This CDR3 region has 14 residues. V dropped 1 base and J dropped 0 bases, with 5 bases sitting between them. CDR1 LGHDT and CDR2 YNNKEL come from the germline V gene (reference sequence). The entry originates in a study of HIV-infected patients and healthy controls. Using its own MiXCR run on the 5' RACE reads, TCRdb lists one record per CDR3 protein. The data show about 64,000 distinct CDR3 sequences, 15% to 20% seen once. The clonotype comes from a human donor in good health. The material sequenced was CD4+ T cells from blood. This rearrangement joins TRBV3-1 to TRBJ2-3; D is ambiguous. The DNA for the CDR3 is TGTGCCAGCAGCCAAGGGCCCAGCACAGATACGCAGTATTTT. The encoded protein is CASSQGPSTDTQYF.